Presented here are 7 T cell receptor beta chains from one specimen sequenced in a study of blood T cell repertoires in COVID-19. The data were produced by immunoSEQ multiplex PCR, yet TCRdb's version contains in-frame clones alone and is incomplete. This sample has over 150,000 clones, with more than 75% found just once. The sequenced sample was PBMCs or T cells enriched from blood (not recorded which). The source is a woman between 50 and 59 years old who had recovered from COVID-19.

The J gene is TRBJ1-2, the V gene TRBV5-1, with D perhaps matching TRBD1 (5 bases). This CDR3 is 14 amino acids long. V dropped 1 base and J dropped 6 bases, with 13 bases sitting between them. In germline, CDR1 is SGHRS, CDR2 YFSETQ. Here the CDR3 reads CASSLNQGEDGYTF. CDR3 nucleotide sequence: TGCGCCAGCAGCTTGAATCAGGGTGAAGATGGCTACACCTTC.

The V call is TRBV2, the J call TRBJ2-1; 7 nucleotides match TRBD1. The V segment lost 5 bases and the J segment 10 bases; nucleotides outside the gene matches: 11. Germline V gives CDR1 SNHLY, CDR2 FYNNEI. The CDR3 spans 14 residues. DNA of the CDR3: TGTGCCAGCAGTATCCAATCCGACAGGGTCGAGCAGTTCTTC. It is translated as CASSIQSDRVEQFF.

The V call is TRBV19, the J call TRBJ1-1, with 7 bases identical to TRBD1. Trimming removed 9 bases from V and 0 bases from J; junction bases left unmatched: 19. Per the germline V gene, CDR1 is LNHDA and CDR2 is SQIVND (reference sequence). The CDR3 consists of 18 residues. The CDR3 sequence: CASTPRGQSFMMNTEAFF. The DNA for the CDR3 is TGTGCCAGCACCCCTAGGGGACAGTCCTTTATGATGAACACTGAAGCTTTCTTT.

The CDR3 is CASRLAGSYNEQFF. In nucleotides, the CDR3 is TGTGCCAGCAGACTAGCGGGATCCTACAATGAGCAGTTCTTC. The chain has TRBV7-8 and TRBJ2-1; TRBD2 matches at 10 bases. Unmatched junction bases numbered 0, after V lost 6 bases and J lost 1 base. The CDR3 contains 14 residues. CDR1 is SGHVS, CDR2 FQNEAQ, per germline.

This rearrangement joins TRBV18 to TRBJ2-7; a weak D match, TRBD1 (5 bases). The CDR3 spans 14 residues. V dropped 0 bases and J dropped 3 bases, with 9 bases sitting between them. Germline CDR1 KGHSH, CDR2 LQKENI. This chain's CDR3 is CASSPPNTGYEQYF. The DNA of the CDR3 is TGTGCCAGCTCACCACCGAACACAGGCTACGAGCAGTACTTC.

This clone was counted only a few times. This rearrangement joins TRBV28 to TRBJ1-5; 10 bases are shared with TRBD1. V shed 9 bases and J 7 bases; nucleotides not matched to a gene: 6. The CDR3 is made up of 13 amino acids. Germline-derived CDR1 and CDR2 are MDHEN and SYDVKM. CDR3 sequence: CASTTGGRQPQHF. For the CDR3, the DNA is TGTGCCAGTACGACAGGGGGCAGGCAGCCCCAGCATTTT.

The rearrangement joins TRBV11-3 to TRBJ2-1; no reliable D call. V was clipped by 7 bases and J by 2 bases, with 12 bases between them. This CDR3 comprises 14 residues. Germline lookup yields CDR1 SGHNT and CDR2 YENEEA. The CDR3: CASTLGSAYNEQFF. As DNA, the CDR3 is TGTGCCAGCACTCTGGGCTCAGCCTACAATGAGCAGTTCTTC.